A single sample is the source of the 5 T cell receptor beta chains below, sequenced in a study of cytomegalovirus exposure and HLA in healthy donors. Repertoires were generated with immunoSEQ multiplex PCR, while TCRdb's copy carries only in-frame clones and drops some. The repertoire holds approximately 150,000 clones, with roughly 89% as singletons. Sequencing was carried out using PBMCs. These receptors were obtained from a woman younger than 45 in good health and CMV-seronegative.

This chain connects TRBV5-1 to TRBJ2-1; D might be TRBD2 (5 bases). Germline V lookup: CDR1 SGHRS, CDR2 YFSETQ. The CDR3 totals 16 residues. Trimming removed 3 bases from V and 1 base from J, with 14 bases in between. CDR3: CASSSGLHGSYNEQFF. The CDR3 region has the DNA TGCGCCAGCAGCTCAGGACTCCACGGGTCCTACAATGAGCAGTTCTTC.

This clone was counted a single time. The chain carries TRBV6-5 and TRBJ2-7; TRBD1 matches 8 bases. CDR1 and CDR2 (germline): MNHEY, SVGAGI. The CDR3 extends over 14 amino acids. Trimming removed 3 bases from V and 2 bases from J; junction bases left unmatched: 3. The CDR3 sequence: CASSYRGQAYEQYF. CDR3 nucleotides: TGTGCCAGCAGTTATCGGGGACAGGCCTACGAGCAGTACTTC.

J is TRBJ1-4 and V is TRBV2; TRBD1 matches 10 bases. The ends lost 5 bases at V and 7 bases at J; junction bases unmatched: 4. The V gene's germline CDR1 is SNHLY and CDR2 FYNNEI. CDR3 length: 14 residues. CDR3 coding DNA: TGTGCCAGCAGTCCACGGGACAGGGGTGAAAAACTGTTTTTT. Protein sequence: CASSPRDRGEKLFF.

CDR3 sequence (DNA): TGTGCCTGGAAGGGGACAGATAACAATGAGCAGTTCTTC. It yields the protein CAWKGTDNNEQFF. The V and J genes are TRBV30 and TRBJ2-1, with 7 nucleotides matching TRBD1. The CDR3 covers 13 residues. Trimming took 4 bases from V and 5 from J; bases not matched to a gene: 5. Germline CDR1 GTSNPN, CDR2 SVGIG (reference sequence).

Remarks on this clone: Other DNA sequences in the sample encode the same CDR3. This chain links TRBV27 with TRBJ1-1, with a tentative D call TRBD1 (6 bases). V lost 2 bases to trimming and J lost 5 bases, with 12 bases between them. In germline, CDR1 is MNHEY, CDR2 SMNVEV (reference sequence). This CDR3 has 14 amino acids. CDR3 in DNA: TGTGCCAGCAGTTTACTAGGGGGAAATACTGAAGCTTTCTTT. The encoded protein is CASSLLGGNTEAFF.